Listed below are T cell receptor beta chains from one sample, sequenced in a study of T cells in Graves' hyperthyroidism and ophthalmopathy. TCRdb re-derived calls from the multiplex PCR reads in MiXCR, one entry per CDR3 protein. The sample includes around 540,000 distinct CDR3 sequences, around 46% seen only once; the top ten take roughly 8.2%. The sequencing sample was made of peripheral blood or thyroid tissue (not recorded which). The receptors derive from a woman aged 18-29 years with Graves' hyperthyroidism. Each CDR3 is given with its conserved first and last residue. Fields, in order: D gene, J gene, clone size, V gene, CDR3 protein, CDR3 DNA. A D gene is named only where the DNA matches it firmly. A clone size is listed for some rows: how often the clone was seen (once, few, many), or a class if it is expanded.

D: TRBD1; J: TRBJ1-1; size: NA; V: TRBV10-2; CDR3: CASITPGQMNTEAFF; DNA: TGCGCCAGCATTACTCCGGGACAGATGAACACTGAAGCTTTCTTT
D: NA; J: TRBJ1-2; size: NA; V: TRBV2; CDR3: CASSLSRTGAVYGYTF; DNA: TGTGCCAGCAGTTTAAGTCGCACGGGTGCCGTCTATGGCTACACCTTC
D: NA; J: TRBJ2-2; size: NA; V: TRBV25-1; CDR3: CASVVIQGSGELFF; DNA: TGTGCCAGCGTTGTGATACAGGGATCCGGGGAGCTGTTTTTT
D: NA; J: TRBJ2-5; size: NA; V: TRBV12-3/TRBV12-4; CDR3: CASSWSPDRREPRPQYF; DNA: TGTGCCAGCAGTTGGTCCCCGGACAGGAGGGAGCCACGACCCCAGTACTTC
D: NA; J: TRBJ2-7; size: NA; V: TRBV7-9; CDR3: CASSPERVRFEQYF; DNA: TGTGCCAGCAGCCCCGAGAGGGTCCGATTCGAGCAGTACTTC
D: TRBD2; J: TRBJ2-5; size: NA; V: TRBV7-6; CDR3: CASSSGLAGGPGETQYF; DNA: TGTGCCAGCAGCTCGGGACTAGCGGGAGGGCCCGGAGAGACCCAGTACTTC
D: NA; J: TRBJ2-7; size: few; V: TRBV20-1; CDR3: CSAARENYEQYF; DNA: TGCAGTGCTGCACGGGAGAACTACGAGCAGTACTTC
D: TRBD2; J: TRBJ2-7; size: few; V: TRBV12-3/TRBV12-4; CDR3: CASTGGAGDSYEQYF; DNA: TGTGCCAGCACCGGAGGGGCGGGGGACTCCTACGAGCAGTACTTC
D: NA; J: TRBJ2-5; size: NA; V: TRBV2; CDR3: CTSSPTEETQYF; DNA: TGTACCAGCAGCCCGACTGAAGAGACCCAGTACTTC
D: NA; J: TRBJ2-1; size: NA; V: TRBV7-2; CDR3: CASSPGGQAFF; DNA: TGTGCCAGCAGCCCGGGGGGACAGGCGTTCTTC
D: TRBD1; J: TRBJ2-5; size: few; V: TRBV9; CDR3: CASSPPGTEETQYF; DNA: TGTGCCAGCAGCCCCCCCGGGACAGAAGAGACCCAGTACTTC
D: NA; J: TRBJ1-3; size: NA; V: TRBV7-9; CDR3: CASSQLQTGNTIYF; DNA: TGTGCCAGCAGCCAGCTCCAAACTGGAAACACCATATATTTT
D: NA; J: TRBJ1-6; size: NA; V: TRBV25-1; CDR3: CASSERQDNSPLHF; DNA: TGTGCCAGCAGTGAACGACAGGATAATTCACCCCTCCACTTT
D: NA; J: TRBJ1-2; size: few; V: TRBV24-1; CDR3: CATSEFPGRRNYGYTF; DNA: TGTGCCACCAGTGAGTTCCCGGGACGCCGAAACTATGGCTACACCTTC
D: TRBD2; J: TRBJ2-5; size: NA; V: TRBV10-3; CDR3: CAISDTLAGGLETQYF; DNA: TGTGCCATCAGTGACACCCTAGCGGGAGGTTTGGAGACCCAGTACTTC
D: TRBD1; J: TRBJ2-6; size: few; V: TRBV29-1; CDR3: CSVVGTARSGANVLTF; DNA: TGCAGCGTTGTTGGGACAGCCCGCTCTGGGGCCAACGTCCTGACTTTC
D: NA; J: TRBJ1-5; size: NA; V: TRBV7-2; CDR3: CASSLSSFLSNQPQHF; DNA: TGTGCCAGCAGCTTATCCAGTTTCCTAAGCAATCAGCCCCAGCATTTT
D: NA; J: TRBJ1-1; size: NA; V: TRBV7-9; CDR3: CASSPAWEITEAFF; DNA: TGTGCCAGCAGTCCGGCCTGGGAGATCACTGAAGCTTTCTTT
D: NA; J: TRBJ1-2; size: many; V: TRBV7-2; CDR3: CASSFRLNYGYTF; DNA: TGTGCCAGCAGCTTCCGACTTAACTATGGCTACACCTTC
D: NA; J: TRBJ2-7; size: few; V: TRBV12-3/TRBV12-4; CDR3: CASSSYRAYEQYF; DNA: TGTGCCAGCAGTTCATACAGGGCGTACGAGCAGTACTTC